The entry that follows covers one TCR beta chain sequence. Its matching antigen is unknown. These data originate in a study of T-cell reconstitution after alpha-beta-depleted transplantation in children. Broader study findings: The authors attributed T-cell counts and diversity one year after transplant mostly to newly produced T cells.

Unique molecular identifiers were incorporated during preparation of the TCRbeta library. TCRdb redid the calling of the PCR reads with MiXCR, one entry per CDR3 protein. Here the sample spans about 830,000 distinct CDR3 sequences, about 16% being singletons. This CDR3 is built from 12 residues. V lost 10 bases and J 5 bases, leaving 15 bases between the germline ends. CDR1 SGHVS and CDR2 FQNEAQ come from the germline V gene. Source: PBMCs, mostly from graft donor cells, taken 360 days after TCRalphabeta/CD19-depleted stem cell transplant. The chain uses TRBV7-8 and TRBJ2-7; possibly TRBD1 for D (5 bases). The receptor was isolated from a male patient under 18 who had a stem cell transplant for acute lymphoblastic leukemia, so the T cells may come from the graft donor. The CDR3 bases are TGTGCCACTCAGGGCAAAGAGGACGAGCAGTACTTC. This gives the protein CATQGKEDEQYF.